This paragraph covers one T cell receptor (beta chain) sequence. This record belongs to a study of T cell responses to AZD1222 COVID-19 vaccine. Clones were read by immunoSEQ multiplex PCR, and TCRdb kept only the in-frame ones, dropping some. The table includes about 78,000 clones, 87% detected once. Sequencing was performed on peripheral blood, taken on day 0 of AZD1222 vaccination. The source of this sequence is an adult in good health.

CDR3 sequence (DNA): TGTGCCAGCAGCTTGGGACCGGGACAGGGCTACAATGAGCAGTTCTTC. Protein: CASSLGPGQGYNEQFF. The J gene is TRBJ2-1, the V gene TRBV5-6, with TRBD1 matching 9 bases. Per the germline V gene, CDR1 is SGHDT and CDR2 is YYEEEE. This CDR3 comprises 16 residues. The V gene end was trimmed by 0 bases and the J gene end by 3 bases; junction bases not matched to a gene: 4.